The sequence of this TCR beta chain was determined in a study of T cell responses to AZD1222 COVID-19 vaccine. Points from the study as a whole: Reports say nearly half of spike-specific TCRs go after unmutated variant regions. Females outnumbered males among donors, who were mostly white British; clonal diversity was possibly underestimated. The number of AZD1222 recipients seropositive at baseline was only five to seven. Among vaccine-associated CD4 TCRs, coverage spanned spike, with dominance at 160-218 and 743-854.

J lost 7 bases, V lost 7 bases, and 9 bases had no gene match. The CDR3 loop spans 14 amino acids. Germline CDR1 LNHDA, CDR2 SQIVND (reference sequence). Regarding this clone: What it recognizes is unknown.

Using immunoSEQ multiplex PCR, the repertoire was profiled, and TCRdb retains in-frame clones only, with some absent. The sample has 95,000 to 150,000 clones; more than 70% are singletons. Sequencing used peripheral blood, obtained on day 0 of AZD1222 vaccination. The chain is built from TRBV19 and TRBJ1-5; 8 nucleotides match TRBD1. The receptor was derived from an adult in good health. CDR3 region: CASTIDRGGQPQHF. For the CDR3, the DNA is TGTGCCAGTACTATCGACAGGGGCGGGCAGCCCCAGCATTTT.